This T cell receptor (beta chain) appears in the sequencing data of a study of cytomegalovirus exposure and HLA in healthy donors. At the level of the study: The Caucasian-associated ancestry cluster contained 65% to 85% of the approximately 430 genotyped donors.

The PCR had 60 Vbeta and 13 Jbeta primers. Sequencing used immunoSEQ multiplex PCR; TCRdb keeps in-frame clones, though not all of them. The sample includes around 130,000 clones, 70% to 75% of them seen just once. This clone occurred a few times. Its antigen is currently unknown. Findings of the study overall: Previous analysis showed most TCR beta V segments were productive about 87% or about 30% of the time.

The CDR3 loop spans 13 amino acids. Germline trimming cut 10 bases from V and 9 bases from J; bases unmatched to any gene: 4. Germline-derived CDR1 and CDR2 are MNHNS and SASEGT. The sequencing input was PBMCs. The source of this sequence is a woman in her thirties or forties in good health and CMV-seropositive. The V and J genes are TRBV6-1 and TRBJ2-2; 14 bases fit TRBD2. The CDR3 DNA follows: TGTGCCATCGGGACTAGCGGGAGCCGGGAGCTGTTTTTT. Translation gives CAIGTSGSRELFF.